The next 23 T cell receptor beta chains were all read from a single sample in a study of Graves' ophthalmopathy and Graves' hyperthyroidism (dated by TCRdb to between 2018 and 2020). Sequencing relied on an Illumina HiSeq 2000. For repertoire sequencing, the TCR beta CDR3 regions were amplified from RNA transcripts. A first-round RT-PCR used HTBI primers with the Qiagen OneStep RT-PCR kit, followed by a second-round multiplex PCR, size selection and purification. TCRdb trimmed public reads at Q25 via fastp, called clones via MiXCR and kept in-frame beta chains. Every CDR3 protein is listed once, alongside the most common genes and DNA of its rows. For this sample there are around 590,000 distinct CDR3 sequences; approximately 37% appear just once. About 4.6% of the sample lies in the top ten. What was sequenced was peripheral blood or thyroid tissue (not recorded which). These receptors all stem from an adult man with Graves' hyperthyroidism.

The chain joins TRBV19 to TRBJ2-7; D is unclear. CDR3 length: 15 amino acids. In germline, CDR1 is LNHDA, CDR2 SQIVND (reference sequence). Trimming left V 9 bases short and J 1 base short, with 19 bases between. The CDR3 region is CASSRQHIPSYEQYF. CDR3 nucleotides: TGTGCCAGCAGCCGCCAACACATACCATCCTACGAGCAGTACTTC.

This clonotype was seen repeatedly, ten times or more. This sequence joins TRBV6-5 and TRBJ1-2; tentative D call: TRBD1 (6 bases). The CDR3 loop spans 11 amino acids. Trimming pared 10 bases from V and 6 bases from J, leaving 12 bases between. Per germline, CDR1 MNHEY and CDR2 SVGAGI. CDR3: CATRGTDGYTF. DNA for the CDR3: TGTGCCACCAGGGGAACGGATGGCTACACCTTC.

This clonotype appeared many times. The chain uses TRBV19 and TRBJ1-6; 12 bases are a match to TRBD1. Germline values: CDR1 LNHDA, CDR2 SQIVND (reference sequence). The length of the CDR3 is 16 residues. Losses at the gene ends were 4 bases for V and 9 bases for J; bases not matched to a gene: 7. CDR3 nucleotides: TGTGCCAGTAGTACAGGGGACAGGGGGCCCGTTTCACCCCTCCACTTT. Encoded protein: CASSTGDRGPVSPLHF.

This chain connects TRBV20-1 to TRBJ2-3, with 8 bases lining up with TRBD2. Germline V lookup: CDR1 DFQATT, CDR2 SNEGSKA (reference sequence). The CDR3 is 11 amino acids. CDR3 in amino acids: CTAGGTDTQYF. CDR3 nucleotides: TGCACTGCGGGAGGTACAGATACGCAGTATTTT.

This clonotype has just a few counts. V usage is TRBV2 and J usage is TRBJ2-3; D is unclear. CDR3 length: 10 amino acids. Germline V gene sequence: CDR1 SNHLY, CDR2 FYNNEI. V was clipped by 9 bases and J by 6 bases, with 7 bases between them. CDR3 sequence: CASRSDTQYF. The CDR3 DNA reads as TGTGCCAGTCGGTCTGATACGCAGTATTTT.

This clonotype was seen repeatedly, ten times or more. This sequence joins TRBV20-1 and TRBJ1-1; D is ambiguous. CDR1 and CDR2 from the germline V gene are DFQATT and SNEGSKA (reference sequence). V was clipped by 1 base and J by 5 bases, with 8 bases between them. The CDR3 sequence is 12 residues long. The CDR3 sequence is CSARVRRTEAFF. Here the CDR3 DNA reads TGCAGTGCTAGAGTCAGGCGAACTGAAGCTTTCTTT.

In DNA form, the CDR3 reads TGTGCCAGCAGGGGTGGCTACACCTTC. It specifies CASRGGYTF. This rearrangement joins TRBV12-3 or TRBV12-4 to TRBJ1-2, with unresolved D. The CDR3 is made up of 9 amino acids. The V and J ends lost 6 bases and 7 bases respectively, with 3 bases between them.

In its sample, this clonotype was seen a few times. The chain recombines TRBV7-9 with TRBJ2-5, with TRBD2 matching 15 bases. This CDR3 is built from 17 residues. V shed 5 bases, J shed 5 bases, and the junction held 9 bases outside the gene matches. Germline CDR1 SEHNR, CDR2 FQNEAQ (reference sequence). CDR3 residues: CASSTGTSGGNGETQYF. DNA for the CDR3: TGTGCCAGCAGCACCGGGACTAGCGGGGGGAATGGGGAGACCCAGTACTTC.

The sample holds a few counts of this clonotype. The chain is built from TRBV19 and TRBJ2-3; 7 nucleotides match TRBD2. Germline V lookup: CDR1 LNHDA, CDR2 SQIVND (reference sequence). V shed 4 bases, J shed 2 bases, and the junction held 6 bases outside the gene matches. The CDR3 is 15 residues long. CDR3 DNA sequence: TGTGCCAGTAGTAATGGACTAGGGAACACAGATACGCAGTATTTT. Translation: CASSNGLGNTDTQYF. Combining the CDR3 with reference TRBV19 and TRBJ2-3 gives the whole variable domain DGGITQSPKYLFRKEGQNVTLSCEQNLNHDAMYWYRQDPGQGLRLIYYSQIVNDFQKGDIAEGYSVSREKKESFPLTVTSAQKNPTAFYLCASSNGLGNTDTQYFGPGTRLTVL.

This chain links TRBV30 with TRBJ1-1; TRBD1 matches at 8 bases. Looked up from germline, CDR1 is GTSNPN and CDR2 is SVGIG (reference sequence). Unmatched junction bases numbered 9, after V lost 5 bases and J lost 7 bases. The CDR3 consists of 13 residues. The CDR3 sequence: CAWARTGIGEAFF. CDR3 nucleotide sequence: TGTGCCTGGGCCCGGACAGGGATCGGTGAAGCTTTCTTT.

Turning to this clonotype: One end of the junction is discordant with germline, which a read error may explain. The genes are TRBV11-2 and TRBJ2-3; D remains unclear. CDR1 is SGHAT and CDR2 is FQNNGV in the germline V gene. CDR3 size: 13 residues. The CDR3 region has the DNA TGTGCCAGCAGCTTAGACCGACCAGATACGCGGTATTTT. Protein: CASSLDRPDTRYF.

The CDR3 loop is CSAGTGTGVSTDTQYF. CDR3 sequence (DNA): TGCAGCGCTGGGACCGGGACAGGGGTTAGCACAGATACGCAGTATTTT. The rearrangement links TRBV29-1 to TRBJ2-3; TRBD1 agrees at 10 bases. The CDR3 is made up of 16 amino acids. Per the germline V gene, CDR1 is SQVTM and CDR2 is ANQGSEA. Trimming cost V 7 bases and J 0 bases; bases outside gene matches: 10.

The J gene is TRBJ1-5, the V gene TRBV3-1; D perhaps matches TRBD1 (6 bases). V lost 4 bases and J lost 7, with 23 bases in between. The CDR3 runs to 17 residues. Looked up from germline, CDR1 is LGHDT and CDR2 is YNNKEL (reference sequence). CDR3 coding DNA: TGTGCCAGCAGCCCGGGGGAACTTACAGGGCTAAGGCAGCCCCAGCATTTT. Its protein product is CASSPGELTGLRQPQHF.

This chain links TRBV10-2 with TRBJ2-2; TRBD2 matches 10 bases. After removal of 9 bases from V and 1 base from J, the junction contained 5 bases not matched to a gene. Looked up from germline, CDR1 is WSHSY and CDR2 is SAAADI. The CDR3 consists of 15 residues. CDR3 DNA sequence: TGCGCCAGTTCCGGACTAGCGGAGAACACCGGGGAGCTGTTTTTT. Residues: CASSGLAENTGELFF.

This clonotype was seen ten or more times. This chain uses TRBV5-5 with TRBJ1-1; 11 bases fit TRBD1. Germline V lookup: CDR1 SGHKS, CDR2 YYEKEE (reference sequence). This CDR3 contains 16 residues. With V trimmed by 0 bases and J by 4 bases, 5 bases remained unmatched. CDR3 bases: TGTGCCAGCAGCTTGGGGAGCGGACAGGGGGCCACTGAAGCTTTCTTT. Translated, it gives CASSLGSGQGATEAFF.

A word on this clonotype: A read error may produce the germline difference seen at one junction end. This chain uses TRBV29-1 with TRBJ2-6; perhaps D is TRBD1 or TRBD2 (5 bases each). This CDR3 is built from 12 residues. Looked up from germline, CDR1 is SQVTM and CDR2 is ANQGSEA. CDR3 DNA sequence: TGCAGCGTTGAGTTCGGGGCCTACGTCCTGACTTTC. Protein sequence: CSVEFGAYVLTF.

This clonotype was observed at least ten times. This chain uses TRBV13 with TRBJ2-7; D might be TRBD2 (6 bases). Germline CDR1 is PRHDT and CDR2 is FYEKMQ (reference sequence). This CDR3 contains 14 residues. Trimming left V 5 bases short and J 8 bases short, with 19 bases between. As DNA, the CDR3 is TGTGCCAGCAGCCCCCTCGCGGGGTCCCTTCAGCAGTACTTC. Residues: CASSPLAGSLQQYF.

V is TRBV7-9 and J is TRBJ2-5; TRBD2 aligns across 9 bases. Germline values: CDR1 SEHNR, CDR2 FQNEAQ (reference sequence). CDR3 length: 15 residues. V shed 5 bases and J 5 bases; nucleotides not matched to a gene: 9. CDR3 protein: CASSNWGGLAETQYF. CDR3 nucleotides: TGTGCCAGCAGCAACTGGGGGGGACTAGCCGAGACCCAGTACTTC.

This clonotype was recorded many times. The V and J genes are TRBV5-8 and TRBJ2-7; TRBD1 matches 7 bases. This CDR3 region has 15 residues. Per germline, CDR1 SGHTS and CDR2 YDEGEE. Trimming took 6 bases from V and 2 from J; bases not matched to a gene: 11. The CDR3 region is CASISGDSHAYEQYF. In nucleotides, the CDR3 is TGTGCCAGCATCTCCGGGGACAGCCACGCCTACGAGCAGTACTTC.

This chain links TRBV12-3 or TRBV12-4 with TRBJ1-6; possible D gene TRBD1, 5 bases. The CDR3 length is 13 residues. The V end lost 5 bases, the J end lost 6 bases, and 8 bases lay between the germline ends. This chain's CDR3 is CASSMGVNSPLHF. The CDR3 DNA sequence: TGTGCCAGCAGTATGGGGGTTAATTCACCCCTCCACTTT.

The J gene is TRBJ1-4, the V gene TRBV25-1; 7 nucleotides line up with TRBD1. With 2 bases clipped from V and 9 bases from J, the junction kept 6 bases outside the gene matches. Germline loops: CDR1 MGHDK, CDR2 SYGVNS. There are 14 residues in the CDR3. The CDR3 region has the DNA TGTGCCAGCAGTGAACAGGGGGAAATGAAAAAACTGTTTTTT. Amino acids: CASSEQGEMKKLFF.

This clonotype was seen repeatedly, ten times or more. The chain joins TRBV12-3 or TRBV12-4 to TRBJ2-2; D gene unclear. V was shortened by 5 bases and J by 6 bases, with 7 bases between the two germline ends. There are 12 residues in the CDR3. The CDR3, as DNA: TGTGCCAGCAGTGAAGGAGCCGGGGAGCTGTTTTTT. This sequence encodes CASSEGAGELFF.

This clonotype was counted a single time. The junction shows a germline mismatch at one end, possibly a read error. The chain links TRBV10-3 to TRBJ1-1, with D possibly TRBD1 on 5 matching bases. The CDR3 runs 16 residues. Germline V gives CDR1 ENHRY, CDR2 SYGVKD. CDR3 region: CASSPPNRSRNTEALF. The CDR3 DNA follows: TGTGCCAGCTCACCACCAAACAGGTCCCGGAACACTGAAGCTCTCTTT.